This TCR beta chain stems from a study of cytomegalovirus exposure and HLA in healthy donors. Study background: In a previous analysis, 120 million or so unique TCR beta sequences were found from about 179 million T cells.

The CDR3 has 18 amino acids. The germline CDR1 and CDR2 sequences are MNHNS and SASEGT. V trimming: 1 base; J trimming: 2 bases; junction bases outside the gene matches: 12. PCR involved 60 Vbeta and 13 Jbeta primers. TCRdb keeps only in-frame clones here, not all; method: immunoSEQ multiplex PCR. The profile shows roughly 250,000 clones, around 66% of them singletons. The clonotype was recovered from a female donor in good health and CMV-seronegative. The material sequenced was PBMCs. The chain carries TRBV6-1 and TRBJ2-3, with 7 bases lining up with TRBD2. CDR3 region: CASSEVALLARDTDTQYF. CDR3 in DNA: TGTGCCAGCAGTGAAGTGGCCTTACTAGCGAGAGACACAGATACGCAGTATTTT.